The following is a T cell receptor (beta chain) sequence with its context. Antigen specificity is unknown. This record belongs to a study of identifying expanded T cells in peripheral blood. Study outcomes and limitations: Across healthy donors, higher total template counts meant significantly greater approximately two-week count variance.

Profiled with immunoSEQ multiplex PCR; TCRdb holds only in-frame clones, not every one. The sample contains 55,000 to 60,000 clones, approximately 89% of which appear only once. Healthy donors had no documented immune events, such as infections, while sampled. Germline loops: CDR1 SGDLS, CDR2 YYNGEE. The CDR3 has 15 amino acids. Trimming at V came to 4 bases and at J to 7 bases, leaving 10 bases not matched to a gene. V and J are TRBV9 and TRBJ2-7; 11 positions match TRBD1. The sample taken for sequencing was blood. This clonotype was sampled from a person aged 18 to 70 in good health. Here the CDR3 DNA reads TGTGCCAGCAGCCCTCAGGGGACAGGGGGTGAGGAGCAGTACTTC. It encodes CASSPQGTGGEEQYF.